One sample yielded the 13 T cell receptor beta chains listed below, sequenced in a study of cytomegalovirus exposure and HLA in healthy donors. A multiplex PCR was run with 60 Vbeta primers and 13 Jbeta primers. Only in-frame clones appear in the TCRdb table, and some are missing; sequencing was by immunoSEQ multiplex PCR. The profile covers a few hundred thousand clones, with approximately 84% appearing a single time and about 2% taken by the ten largest. Input material: PBMCs. The receptors shown here come from a woman aged 40 to 50 in good health and CMV-seropositive.

The count of this clone is one. The V gene is TRBV5-1, the J gene TRBJ2-2; 7 positions agree with TRBD1. The CDR3 consists of 16 residues. Germline V gene sequence: CDR1 SGHRS, CDR2 YFSETQ. J gave up 4 bases and V 5 bases, and 11 bases lay outside the gene matches. The CDR3: CASRLGTEIPTGELFF. CDR3 bases: TGCGCCAGCAGGTTAGGGACAGAGATACCCACCGGGGAGCTGTTTTTT.

The chain uses TRBV15 and TRBJ2-1, with D maybe TRBD2 (5 bases). Germline loops: CDR1 LNHNV, CDR2 YYDKDF (reference sequence). CDR3 size: 16 residues. Trimming stripped 5 bases from V and 3 bases from J, with 17 bases between. This chain's CDR3 is CATSPRLTANYNEQFF. CDR3 sequence (DNA): TGTGCCACCAGCCCACGACTAACAGCTAACTACAATGAGCAGTTCTTC.

Note on this clone: This specimen includes other DNA sequences encoding the same CDR3. The chain has TRBV28 and TRBJ2-5; D perhaps matches TRBD1 (6 bases). The V gene's germline CDR1 is MDHEN and CDR2 SYDVKM. This CDR3 is built from 12 residues. Trimming stripped 6 bases from V and 1 base from J, with 6 bases between. The CDR3 protein is CASRGGQETQYF. The CDR3 region has the DNA TGTGCCAGCAGAGGGGGCCAAGAGACCCAGTACTTC.

The V gene is TRBV6-7, the J gene TRBJ2-4, with 7 bases identical to TRBD1. TRBV6-7 is placed among ORFs of uncertain function. The CDR3 has 15 residues. The J segment lost 2 bases and the V segment lost 5 bases, leaving 6 bases of the junction unmatched. The CDR3 spells CASSRTGWSKNIQYF. The CDR3 DNA reads TGTGCCAGCAGTAGGACAGGCTGGTCCAAAAACATTCAGTACTTC.

V is TRBV4-3 and J is TRBJ2-3, with D tentatively TRBD2 (6 bases). The length of the CDR3 is 16 residues. The V and J ends lost 0 bases and 3 bases respectively, with 13 bases between them. Germline V CDR1 and CDR2: LGHNA, YSLEER. In DNA form, the CDR3 reads TGCGCCAGCAGCCAAGATTGGGGCGGGACGACAGATACGCAGTATTTT. Its protein product is CASSQDWGGTTDTQYF.

The chain employs TRBV2 and TRBJ2-2; 11 bases agree with TRBD1. CDR1 SNHLY and CDR2 FYNNEI come from the germline V gene. CDR3 length: 14 residues. The V segment lost 9 bases and the J segment 4 bases; nucleotides outside the gene matches: 4. For the CDR3, the DNA is TGTGCCAGTACCGGGACAGGGGGCACCGGGGAGCTGTTTTTT. Its protein is CASTGTGGTGELFF.

The V call is TRBV19, the J call TRBJ2-3, with 10 bases that match TRBD2. Looked up from germline, CDR1 is LNHDA and CDR2 is SQIVND (reference sequence). The CDR3 covers 14 residues. Germline trimming cut 9 bases from V and 1 base from J; bases unmatched to any gene: 4. The CDR3: CASKREGRTDTQYF. The CDR3 nucleotides read TGTGCCAGCAAGCGGGAGGGCCGCACAGATACGCAGTATTTT.

This chain connects TRBV27 to TRBJ1-5; D is unclear. The V gene's germline CDR1 is MNHEY and CDR2 SMNVEV (reference sequence). The CDR3 totals 14 residues. V was trimmed by 5 bases and J by 0 bases, leaving 8 bases between them. CDR3 residues: CASSGQDSNQPQHF. CDR3 DNA sequence: TGTGCCAGCAGTGGGCAAGATAGCAATCAGCCCCAGCATTTT.

This chain joins TRBV4-2 and TRBJ2-1; the match to TRBD2 covers 9 bases. This CDR3 spans 17 amino acids. Per the germline V gene, CDR1 is LGHNA and CDR2 is YNFKEQ. V shed 3 bases, J shed 3 bases, and the junction held 9 bases outside the gene matches. CDR3 coding DNA: TGTGCCAGCAGCCAGGGGGTACGGACTAGCGTCTACAATGAGCAGTTCTTC. Its protein is CASSQGVRTSVYNEQFF.

The sample holds a few counts of this clone. This rearrangement joins TRBV19 to TRBJ1-1, with D hard to call. The CDR3 runs 15 residues. CDR1 and CDR2 from the germline V gene are LNHDA and SQIVND (reference sequence). Trimming cost V 4 bases and J 2 bases, with 14 bases left between them. The CDR3 sequence: CASSNLEILNTEAFF. In DNA, the CDR3 is TGTGCCAGTAGTAATCTCGAGATACTAAACACTGAAGCTTTCTTT.

The chain joins TRBV6-5 to TRBJ2-5, with D perhaps matching TRBD1 (6 bases). V was trimmed by 7 bases and J by 5 bases, leaving 20 bases between them. Per germline, CDR1 MNHEY and CDR2 SVGAGI. The CDR3 is 15 residues long. Here the CDR3 DNA reads TGTGCCAGCACCTATAGTCAACAGGGTAGGGAGACCCAGTACTTC. It encodes CASTYSQQGRETQYF.

The gene calls are TRBV11-1 and TRBJ2-1, with 8 bases fitting TRBD2. The V gene's germline CDR1 is SGHAT and CDR2 FQDESV (reference sequence). V lost 4 bases to trimming and J lost 4 bases; unmatched junction nucleotides: 9. This CDR3 contains 16 residues. The CDR3, as DNA: TGTGCCAGCAGCTCGAATAAGCGGGGGCTTTACAATGAGCAGTTCTTC. This sequence encodes CASSSNKRGLYNEQFF.

A few counts support this clone. The CDR3 sequence is CASRITSGSQYEQYF. CDR3 bases: TGTGCCAGCAGGATCACTAGCGGGAGTCAATACGAGCAGTACTTC. The rearrangement links TRBV27 to TRBJ2-7; 11 positions agree with TRBD2. V shed 6 bases, J shed 4 bases, and the junction held 8 bases outside the gene matches. The CDR3 runs to 15 residues. Germline values: CDR1 MNHEY, CDR2 SMNVEV (reference sequence).